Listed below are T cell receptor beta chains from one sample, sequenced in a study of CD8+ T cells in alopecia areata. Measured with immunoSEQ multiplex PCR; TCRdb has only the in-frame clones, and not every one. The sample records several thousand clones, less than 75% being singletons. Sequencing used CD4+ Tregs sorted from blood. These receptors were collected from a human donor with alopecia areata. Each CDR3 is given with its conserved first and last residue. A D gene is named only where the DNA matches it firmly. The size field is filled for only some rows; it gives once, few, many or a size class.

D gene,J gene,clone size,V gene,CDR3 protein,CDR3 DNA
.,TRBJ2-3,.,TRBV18,CASSPKSDTQYF,TGTGCCAGCTCACCTAAATCAGATACGCAGTATTTT
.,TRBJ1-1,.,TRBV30,CAWIHGGYTEAFF,TGTGCCTGGATTCATGGGGGATACACTGAAGCTTTCTTT
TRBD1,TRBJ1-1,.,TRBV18,CASSPRQGGENTEAFF,TGTGCCAGCTCACCGCGACAGGGAGGAGAGAACACTGAAGCTTTCTTT
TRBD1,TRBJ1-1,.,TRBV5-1,CASSSSSRTGGGEAFF,TGCGCCAGCAGTTCAAGCTCCCGGACAGGCGGAGGGGAAGCTTTCTTT
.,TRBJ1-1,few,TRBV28,CASSSFFREYTEAFF,TGTGCCAGCAGTTCCTTTTTCAGGGAGTACACTGAAGCTTTCTTT
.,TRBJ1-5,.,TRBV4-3,CASSQVFSRAGNQPQHF,TGCGCCAGCAGCCAAGTCTTTAGCAGGGCTGGCAATCAGCCCCAGCATTTT
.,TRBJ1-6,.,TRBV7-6,CASSLASGLYNSPLHF,TGTGCCAGCAGCTTAGCCTCGGGACTCTATAATTCACCCCTCCACTTT
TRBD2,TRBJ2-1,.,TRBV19,CASSNRHSGNYDEQFF,TGTGCCAGTAGTAACCGGCATAGCGGGAATTATGATGAGCAGTTCTTC
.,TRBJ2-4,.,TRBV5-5,CASSGRARTLGQNIQYF,TGTGCCAGCAGTGGACGGGCCCGAACCCTGGGACAAAACATTCAGTACTTC
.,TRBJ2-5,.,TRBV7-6,CASSLAQGQETQYF,TGTGCCAGCAGCTTAGCGCAGGGGCAAGAGACCCAGTACTTC
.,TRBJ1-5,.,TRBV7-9,CASTRGASHPQHF,TGTGCCAGCACTCGGGGGGCCTCTCATCCCCAGCATTTT
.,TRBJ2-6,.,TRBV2,CASSERYSGANVLTF,TGTGCCAGCAGTGAACGGTACTCTGGGGCCAACGTCCTGACTTTC
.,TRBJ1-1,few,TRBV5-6,CASSLRWADTEAFF,TGTGCCAGCAGCTTGCGATGGGCAGACACTGAAGCTTTCTTT
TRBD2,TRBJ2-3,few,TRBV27,CASSFSRLAGGADTQYF,TGTGCCAGCAGTTTCTCACGACTAGCGGGGGGGGCAGATACGCAGTATTTT
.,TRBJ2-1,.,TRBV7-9,CASSRGGDEQFF,TGTGCCAGCAGCCGTGGAGGGGATGAGCAGTTCTTC
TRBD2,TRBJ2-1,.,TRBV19,CASSIDPLTSGSPHEQFF,TGTGCCAGTAGTATAGATCCTCTGACTAGCGGGAGCCCCCATGAGCAGTTCTTC
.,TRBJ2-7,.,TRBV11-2,CASSHAGGTYEQYF,TGTGCCAGCAGCCACGCCGGCGGCACCTACGAGCAGTACTTC
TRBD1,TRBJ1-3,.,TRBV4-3,CASSLQGAGNTIYF,TGCGCCAGCAGCCTTCAGGGGGCCGGAAACACCATATATTTT
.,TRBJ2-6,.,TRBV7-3,CASSLTGIKGAHSGANVLTF,TGTGCCAGCAGCTTAACGGGGATCAAGGGAGCCCACTCTGGGGCCAACGTCCTGACTTTC
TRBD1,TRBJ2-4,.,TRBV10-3,CAISDRDSLDRKNIQYF,TGTGCCATCAGTGACCGGGACAGCTTGGATCGAAAAAACATTCAGTACTTC
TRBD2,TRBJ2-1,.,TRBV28,CASSFLAGKIYNEQFF,TGTGCCAGCAGTTTTTTAGCGGGCAAAATCTACAATGAGCAGTTCTTC